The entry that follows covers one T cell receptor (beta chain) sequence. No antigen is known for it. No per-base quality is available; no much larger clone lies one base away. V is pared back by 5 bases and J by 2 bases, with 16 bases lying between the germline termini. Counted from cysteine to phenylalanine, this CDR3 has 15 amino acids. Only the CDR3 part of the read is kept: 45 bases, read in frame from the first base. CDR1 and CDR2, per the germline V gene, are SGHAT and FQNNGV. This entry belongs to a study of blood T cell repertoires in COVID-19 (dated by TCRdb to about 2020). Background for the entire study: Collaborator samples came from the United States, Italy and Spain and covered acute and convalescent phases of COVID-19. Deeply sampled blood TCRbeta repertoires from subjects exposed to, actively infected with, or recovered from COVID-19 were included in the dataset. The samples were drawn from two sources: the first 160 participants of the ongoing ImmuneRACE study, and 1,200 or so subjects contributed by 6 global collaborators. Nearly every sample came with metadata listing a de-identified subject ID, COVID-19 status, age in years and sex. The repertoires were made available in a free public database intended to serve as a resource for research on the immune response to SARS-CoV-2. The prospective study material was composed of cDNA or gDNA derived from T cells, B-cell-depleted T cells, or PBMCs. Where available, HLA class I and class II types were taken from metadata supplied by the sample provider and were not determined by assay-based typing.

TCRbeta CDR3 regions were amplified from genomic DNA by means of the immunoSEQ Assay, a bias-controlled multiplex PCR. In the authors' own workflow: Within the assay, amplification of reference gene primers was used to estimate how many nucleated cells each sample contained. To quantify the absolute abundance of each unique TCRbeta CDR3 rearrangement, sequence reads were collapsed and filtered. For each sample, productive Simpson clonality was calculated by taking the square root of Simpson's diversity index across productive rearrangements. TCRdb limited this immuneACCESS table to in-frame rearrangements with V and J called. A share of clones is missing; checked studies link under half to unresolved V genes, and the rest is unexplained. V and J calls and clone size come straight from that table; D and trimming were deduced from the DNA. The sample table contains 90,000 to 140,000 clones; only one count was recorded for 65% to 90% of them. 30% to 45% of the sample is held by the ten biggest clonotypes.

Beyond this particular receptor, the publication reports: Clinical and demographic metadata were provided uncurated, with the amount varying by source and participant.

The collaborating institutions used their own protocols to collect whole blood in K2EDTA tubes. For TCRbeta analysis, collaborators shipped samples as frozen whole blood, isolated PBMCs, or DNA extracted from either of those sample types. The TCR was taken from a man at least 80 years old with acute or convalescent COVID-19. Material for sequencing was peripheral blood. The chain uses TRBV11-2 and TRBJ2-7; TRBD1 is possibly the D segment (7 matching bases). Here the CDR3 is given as CASSRGTESPYEQYF. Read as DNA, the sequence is TGTGCCAGCAGCCGCGGGACAGAGTCCCCCTACGAGCAGTACTTC.